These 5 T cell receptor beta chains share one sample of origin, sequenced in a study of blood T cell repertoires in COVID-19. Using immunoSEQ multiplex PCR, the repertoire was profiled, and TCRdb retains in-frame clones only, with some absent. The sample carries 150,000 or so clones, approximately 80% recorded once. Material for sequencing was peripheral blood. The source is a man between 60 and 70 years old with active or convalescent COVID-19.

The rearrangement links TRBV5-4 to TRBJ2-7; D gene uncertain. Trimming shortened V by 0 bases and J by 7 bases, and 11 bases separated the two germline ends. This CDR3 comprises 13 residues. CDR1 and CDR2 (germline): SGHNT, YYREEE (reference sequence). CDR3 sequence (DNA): TGTGCCAGCAGCTTGGCTACACTACGGGAGCAGTACTTC. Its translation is CASSLATLREQYF.

Written as DNA, the CDR3 is TGCGCCAGCAGCGGAATAGGACAGGGAAGATCCGGGGAGCTGTTTTTT. Amino acids: CASSGIGQGRSGELFF. The rearrangement uses TRBV5-1 and TRBJ2-2, with 8 nucleotides matching TRBD1. With V trimmed by 4 bases and J by 6 bases, 11 bases remained unmatched. The CDR3 has 16 residues. Germline CDR1 and CDR2: SGHRS and YFSETQ.

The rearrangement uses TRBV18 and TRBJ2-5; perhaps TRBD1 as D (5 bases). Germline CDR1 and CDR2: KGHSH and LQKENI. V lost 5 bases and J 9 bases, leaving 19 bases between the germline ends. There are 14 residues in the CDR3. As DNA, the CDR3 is TGTGCCAGCTCAACGGACCGGGCCCTGGGGCCCCAGTACTTC. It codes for CASSTDRALGPQYF. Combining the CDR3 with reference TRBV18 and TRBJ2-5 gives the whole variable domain NAGVMQNPRHLVRRRGQEARLRCSPMKGHSHVYWYRQLPEEGLKFMVYLQKENIIDESGMPKERFSAEFPKEGPSILRIQQVVRGDSAAYFCASSTDRALGPQYFGPGTRLLVL.

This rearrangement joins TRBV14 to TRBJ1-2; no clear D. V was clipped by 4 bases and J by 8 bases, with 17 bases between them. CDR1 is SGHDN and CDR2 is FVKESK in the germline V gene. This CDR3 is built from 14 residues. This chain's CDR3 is CASSPLGTLEGYTF. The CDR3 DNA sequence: TGTGCCAGCAGCCCCCTTGGTACCCTTGAGGGCTACACCTTC.

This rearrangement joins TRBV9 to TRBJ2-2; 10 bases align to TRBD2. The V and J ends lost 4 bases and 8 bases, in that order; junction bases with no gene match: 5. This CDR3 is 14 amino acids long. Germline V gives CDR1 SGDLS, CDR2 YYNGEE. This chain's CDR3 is CASSSGTSAGELFF. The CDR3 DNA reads TGTGCCAGCAGCTCAGGGACTAGCGCGGGGGAGCTGTTTTTT.